One and the same sample provided the 9 T cell receptor beta chains below, sequenced in a study of shared clonotypes between healthy human individuals. Some clones are missing from TCRdb's copy, which holds only in-frame ones; the method was immunoSEQ multiplex PCR. The profile shows roughly 1.5 million clones, 95% to 99% of them singletons. Sequenced material: naive CD4+ T cells sorted from blood. As for subset: CD45RA+ positively selected. Receptor source: a man younger than 45 in good health.

The rearrangement uses TRBV28 and TRBJ2-3; D gene unclear. The CDR3 runs to 12 residues. Per the germline V gene, CDR1 is MDHEN and CDR2 is SYDVKM. Trimming removed 4 bases at V and 3 bases at J, with 5 bases between. The CDR3 spells CASSSRTDTQYF. The CDR3, as DNA: TGTGCCAGCAGTTCACGGACAGATACGCAGTATTTT.

The chain employs TRBV30 and TRBJ2-7; D is unclear. V shed 4 bases and J shed 0 bases, with 13 bases lying between them. This CDR3 region has 14 residues. The germline gives CDR1 GTSNPN, CDR2 SVGIG (reference sequence). CDR3 sequence (DNA): TGTGCCTGGAAGGAGAGACTCTCCTCCTACGAGCAGTACTTC. Protein product: CAWKERLSSYEQYF.

This rearrangement joins TRBV10-3 to TRBJ2-2; 12 bases map to TRBD2. CDR3 length equals 17 residues. V lost 5 bases, J lost 5 bases, and 9 bases stayed unmatched. Germline loops: CDR1 ENHRY, CDR2 SYGVKD. Here the CDR3 reads CAISSTSGRETTGELFF. The CDR3 DNA sequence: TGTGCCATCAGTTCGACTAGCGGGAGAGAAACAACCGGGGAGCTGTTTTTT.

The chain combines TRBV5-1 with TRBJ2-7; D perhaps matches TRBD1 (5 bases). Trimming stripped 5 bases from V and 1 base from J, with 13 bases between. The CDR3 length is 14 residues. CDR1 is SGHRS, CDR2 YFSETQ, per germline. The CDR3 sequence is CASSPDTGSYEQYF. CDR3 DNA: TGCGCCAGCAGTCCTGATACAGGATCCTACGAGCAGTACTTC.

V is TRBV5-4 and J is TRBJ2-5; 8 nucleotides align to TRBD2. The CDR3 consists of 14 residues. Trimming removed 2 bases from V and 3 bases from J; junction bases left unmatched: 3. Germline CDR1 is SGHNT and CDR2 is YYREEE (reference sequence). Here the CDR3 reads CASSFKAGEETQYF. The CDR3 DNA is TGTGCCAGCAGCTTCAAAGCGGGAGAAGAGACCCAGTACTTC. Using reference TRBV5-4 and TRBJ2-5 for the parts outside the CDR3, the full variable domain is ETGVTQSPTHLIKTRGQQVTLRCSSQSGHNTVSWYQQALGQGPQFIFQYYREEENGRGNFPPRFSGLQFPNYSSELNVNALELDDSALYLCASSFKAGEETQYFGPGTRLLVL.

The rearrangement uses TRBV7-9 and TRBJ2-7, with D perhaps given as TRBD1 or TRBD2 (5 bases each). CDR3 size: 15 residues. Germline loops: CDR1 SEHNR, CDR2 FQNEAQ (reference sequence). The germline V and J ends were trimmed by 1 base and 2 bases, with 12 bases remaining between them. CDR3 sequence (DNA): TGTGCCAGCAGCTTAGTCCGGGACCCGGCCTACGAGCAGTACTTC. Protein sequence: CASSLVRDPAYEQYF.

The CDR3 is CASSLNLGDREQYF. In DNA form, the CDR3 reads TGTGCCAGCTCACTAAACTTGGGCGATCGCGAGCAGTACTTC. The genes are TRBV18 and TRBJ2-7, with no clear D. CDR1 is KGHSH and CDR2 is LQKENI in the germline V gene. The CDR3 covers 14 residues. Trimming removed 4 bases from V and 6 bases from J, with 16 bases in between. Filled out from reference TRBV18 and TRBJ2-7, the complete variable domain reads NAGVMQNPRHLVRRRGQEARLRCSPMKGHSHVYWYRQLPEEGLKFMVYLQKENIIDESGMPKERFSAEFPKEGPSILRIQQVVRGDSAAYFCASSLNLGDREQYFGPGTRLTVT.

The chain recombines TRBV5-1 with TRBJ1-3, with TRBD1 as a possible D gene (5 bases). The germline CDR1 and CDR2 sequences are SGHRS and YFSETQ. V was pared by 2 bases and J by 3 bases, with 12 bases between. CDR3 length: 15 amino acids. The CDR3 DNA is TGCGCCAGCAGCTTCGAGGGGACTGGTGGAAACACCATATATTTT. Its protein product is CASSFEGTGGNTIYF.

This clone appeared once. The genes are TRBV9 and TRBJ2-1, with D tentatively TRBD2 (6 bases). Trimming pared 0 bases from V and 3 bases from J, leaving 13 bases between. This CDR3 comprises 16 residues. Germline assignment: CDR1 SGDLS and CDR2 YYNGEE. In DNA, the CDR3 is TGTGCCAGCAGCGTAGGGGGAGGTTTAGACTACAATGAGCAGTTCTTC. Amino acid sequence: CASSVGGGLDYNEQFF.